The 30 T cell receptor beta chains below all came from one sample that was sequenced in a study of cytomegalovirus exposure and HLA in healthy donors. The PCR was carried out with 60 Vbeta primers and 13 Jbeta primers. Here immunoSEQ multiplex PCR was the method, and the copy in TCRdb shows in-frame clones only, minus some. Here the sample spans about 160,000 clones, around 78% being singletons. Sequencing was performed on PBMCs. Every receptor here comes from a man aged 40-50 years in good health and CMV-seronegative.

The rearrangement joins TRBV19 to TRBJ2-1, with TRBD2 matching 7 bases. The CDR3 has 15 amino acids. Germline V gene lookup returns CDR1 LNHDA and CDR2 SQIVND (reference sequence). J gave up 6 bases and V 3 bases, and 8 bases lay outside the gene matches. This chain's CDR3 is CASSILTSRSNEQFF. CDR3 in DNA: TGTGCCAGTAGTATCTTGACTAGCCGGAGCAATGAGCAGTTCTTC.

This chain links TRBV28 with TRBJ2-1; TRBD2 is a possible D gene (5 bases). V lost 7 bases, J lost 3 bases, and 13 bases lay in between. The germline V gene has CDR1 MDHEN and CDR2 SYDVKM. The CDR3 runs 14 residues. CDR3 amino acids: CASNPLDFYNEQFF. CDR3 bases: TGTGCCAGCAATCCCTTGGACTTCTACAATGAGCAGTTCTTC.

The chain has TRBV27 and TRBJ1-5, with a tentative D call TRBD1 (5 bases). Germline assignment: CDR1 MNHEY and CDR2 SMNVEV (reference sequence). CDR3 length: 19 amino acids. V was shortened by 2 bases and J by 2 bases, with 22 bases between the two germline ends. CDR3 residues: CASSLRGTHTSRGNQPQHF. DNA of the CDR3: TGTGCCAGCAGTTTACGGGGGACGCACACCTCGAGGGGCAATCAGCCCCAGCATTTT.

The CDR3 sequence is CASSLAAREIRGYTF. DNA of the CDR3: TGTGCCAGCAGCTTAGCCGCCAGGGAAATCCGGGGCTACACCTTC. This chain links TRBV7-8 with TRBJ1-2; D might be TRBD1 (5 bases). The V and J ends lost 0 bases and 8 bases respectively, with 16 bases between them. Germline lookup yields CDR1 SGHVS and CDR2 FQNEAQ. The CDR3 consists of 15 residues.

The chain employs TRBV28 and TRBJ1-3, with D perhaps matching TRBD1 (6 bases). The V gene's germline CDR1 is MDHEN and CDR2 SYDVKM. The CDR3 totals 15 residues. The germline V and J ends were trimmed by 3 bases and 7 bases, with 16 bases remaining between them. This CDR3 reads CASSLVRGSRNTIYF. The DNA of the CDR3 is TGTGCCAGCAGTTTGGTCAGGGGCAGCCGGAACACCATATATTTT.

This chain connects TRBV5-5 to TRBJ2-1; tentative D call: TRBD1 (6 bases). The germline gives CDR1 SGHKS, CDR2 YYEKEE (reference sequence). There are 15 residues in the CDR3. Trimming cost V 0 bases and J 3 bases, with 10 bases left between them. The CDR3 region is CASSLAPDSYNEQFF. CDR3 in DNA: TGTGCCAGCAGCTTGGCCCCGGACAGCTACAATGAGCAGTTCTTC.

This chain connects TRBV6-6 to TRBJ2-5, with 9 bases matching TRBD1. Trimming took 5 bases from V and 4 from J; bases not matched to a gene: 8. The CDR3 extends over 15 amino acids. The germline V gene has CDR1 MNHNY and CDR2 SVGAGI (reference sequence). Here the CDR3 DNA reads TGTGCCAGCAGTGGGGGACAGGGAGGGGCAGAGACCCAGTACTTC. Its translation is CASSGGQGGAETQYF.

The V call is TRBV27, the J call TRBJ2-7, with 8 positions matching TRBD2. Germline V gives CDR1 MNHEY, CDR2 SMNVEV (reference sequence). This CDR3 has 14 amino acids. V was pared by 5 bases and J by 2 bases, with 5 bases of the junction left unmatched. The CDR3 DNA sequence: TGTGCCAGCAGTAGGAGCGGGAGAACCTACGAGCAGTACTTC. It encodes CASSRSGRTYEQYF.

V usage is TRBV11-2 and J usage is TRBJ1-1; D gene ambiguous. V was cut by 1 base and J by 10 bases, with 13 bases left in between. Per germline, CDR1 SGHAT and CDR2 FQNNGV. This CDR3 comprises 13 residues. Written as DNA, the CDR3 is TGTGCCAGCAGCTTAGCCGGGGTTGATATAGCTTTCTTT. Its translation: CASSLAGVDIAFF.

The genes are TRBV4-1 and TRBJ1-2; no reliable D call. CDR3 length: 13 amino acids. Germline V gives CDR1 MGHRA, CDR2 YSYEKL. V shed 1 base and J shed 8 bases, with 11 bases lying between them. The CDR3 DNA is TGCGCCAGCAGCCAAGCGACAATGAGCGGCTACACCTTC. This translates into CASSQATMSGYTF.

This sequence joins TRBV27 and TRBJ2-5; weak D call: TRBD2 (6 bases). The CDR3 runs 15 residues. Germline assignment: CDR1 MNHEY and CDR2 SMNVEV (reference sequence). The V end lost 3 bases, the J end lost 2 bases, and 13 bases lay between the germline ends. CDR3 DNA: TGTGCCAGCAGTTTTAGGAGGGGCCAACAAGAGACCCAGTACTTC. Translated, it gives CASSFRRGQQETQYF.

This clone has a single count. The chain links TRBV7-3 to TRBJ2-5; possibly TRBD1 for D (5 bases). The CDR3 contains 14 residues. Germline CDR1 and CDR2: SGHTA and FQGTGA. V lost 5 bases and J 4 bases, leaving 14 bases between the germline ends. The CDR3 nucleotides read TGTGCCAGCAGCCCAGGACAAAGAGGAGAGACCCAGTACTTC. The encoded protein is CASSPGQRGETQYF.

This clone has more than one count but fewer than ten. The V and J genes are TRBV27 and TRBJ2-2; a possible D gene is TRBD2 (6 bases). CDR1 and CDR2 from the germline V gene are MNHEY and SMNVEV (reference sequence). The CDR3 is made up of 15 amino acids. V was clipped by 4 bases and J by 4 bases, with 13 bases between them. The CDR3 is CASSSRERSTGELFF. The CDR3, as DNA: TGTGCCAGCAGTTCCCGGGAGAGAAGCACCGGGGAGCTGTTTTTT.

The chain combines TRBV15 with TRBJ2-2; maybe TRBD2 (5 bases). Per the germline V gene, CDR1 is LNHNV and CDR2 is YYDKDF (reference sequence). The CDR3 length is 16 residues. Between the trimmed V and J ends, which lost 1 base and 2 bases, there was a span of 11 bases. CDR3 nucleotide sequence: TGTGCCACCAGCAGAGCCCTAGCAGATAACACCGGGGAGCTGTTTTTT. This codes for CATSRALADNTGELFF.

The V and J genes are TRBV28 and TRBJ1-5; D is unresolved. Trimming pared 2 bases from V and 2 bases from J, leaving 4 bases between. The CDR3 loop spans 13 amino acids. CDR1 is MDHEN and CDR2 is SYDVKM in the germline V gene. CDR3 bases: TGTGCCAGCAGTTTACTCGGCAATCAGCCCCAGCATTTT. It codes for CASSLLGNQPQHF.

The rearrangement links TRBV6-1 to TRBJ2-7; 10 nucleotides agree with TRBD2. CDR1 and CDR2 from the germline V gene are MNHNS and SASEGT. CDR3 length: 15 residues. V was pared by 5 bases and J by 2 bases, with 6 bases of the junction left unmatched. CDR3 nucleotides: TGTGCCAGCAGTCCACGGACTAGCGGAACCTACGAGCAGTACTTC. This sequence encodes CASSPRTSGTYEQYF.

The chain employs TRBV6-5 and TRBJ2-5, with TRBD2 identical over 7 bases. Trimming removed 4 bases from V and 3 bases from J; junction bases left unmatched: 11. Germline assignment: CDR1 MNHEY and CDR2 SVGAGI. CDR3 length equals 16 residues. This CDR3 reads CASSSRPLAVKETQYF. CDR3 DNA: TGTGCCAGCAGTTCCCGCCCCCTAGCGGTCAAAGAGACCCAGTACTTC.

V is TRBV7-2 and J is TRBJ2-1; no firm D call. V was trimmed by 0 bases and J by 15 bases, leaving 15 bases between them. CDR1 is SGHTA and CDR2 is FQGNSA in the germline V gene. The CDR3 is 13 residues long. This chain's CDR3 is CASSLANQRRRFF. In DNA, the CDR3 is TGTGCCAGCAGCTTAGCGAACCAGCGTCGTCGGTTCTTC.

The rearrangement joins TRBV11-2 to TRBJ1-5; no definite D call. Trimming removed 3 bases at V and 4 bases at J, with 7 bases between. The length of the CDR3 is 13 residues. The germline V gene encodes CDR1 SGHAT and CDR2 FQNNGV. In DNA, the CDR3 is TGTGCCAGCAGCTTCACGGTGAATCAGCCCCAGCATTTT. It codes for CASSFTVNQPQHF.

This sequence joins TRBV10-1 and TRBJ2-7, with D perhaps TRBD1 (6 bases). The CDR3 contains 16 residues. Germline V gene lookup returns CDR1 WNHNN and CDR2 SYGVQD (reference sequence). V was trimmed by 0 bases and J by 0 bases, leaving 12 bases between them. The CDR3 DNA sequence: TGCGCCAGCAGTGAGTCAATGAGGGGGAACTCCTACGAGCAGTACGTC. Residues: CASSESMRGNSYEQYV.

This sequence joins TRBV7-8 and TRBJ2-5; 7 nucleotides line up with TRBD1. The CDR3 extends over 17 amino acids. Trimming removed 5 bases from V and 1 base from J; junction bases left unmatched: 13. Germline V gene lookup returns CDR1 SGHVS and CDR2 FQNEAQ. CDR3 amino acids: CASSPFLSSGGQETQYF. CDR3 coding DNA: TGTGCCAGCAGCCCCTTTTTGAGCTCAGGGGGCCAAGAGACCCAGTACTTC.

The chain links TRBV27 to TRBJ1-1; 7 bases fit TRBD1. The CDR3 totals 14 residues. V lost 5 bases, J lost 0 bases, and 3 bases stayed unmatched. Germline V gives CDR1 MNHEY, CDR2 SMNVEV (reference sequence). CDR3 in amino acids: CASSPTGMNTEAFF. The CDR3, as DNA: TGTGCCAGCAGTCCGACAGGGATGAACACTGAAGCTTTCTTT.

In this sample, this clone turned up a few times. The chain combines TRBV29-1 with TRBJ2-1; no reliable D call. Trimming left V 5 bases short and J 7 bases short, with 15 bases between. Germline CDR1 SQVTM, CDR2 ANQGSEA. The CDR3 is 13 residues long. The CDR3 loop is CSVTEATSNEQFF. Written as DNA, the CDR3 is TGCAGCGTTACTGAAGCTACCTCGAATGAGCAGTTCTTC.

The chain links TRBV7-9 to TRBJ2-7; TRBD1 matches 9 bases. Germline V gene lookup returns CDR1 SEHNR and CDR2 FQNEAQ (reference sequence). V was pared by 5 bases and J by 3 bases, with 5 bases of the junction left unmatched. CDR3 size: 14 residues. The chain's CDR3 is CASSTRDRDYEQYF. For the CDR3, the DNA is TGTGCCAGCAGCACCCGGGACAGGGACTACGAGCAGTACTTC.

The CDR3 sequence: CASNKGGGKETQYF. The CDR3 region has the DNA TGTGCCAGCAACAAGGGAGGAGGGAAAGAGACCCAGTACTTC. The chain carries TRBV28 and TRBJ2-5; a weak D match, TRBD2 (6 bases). The V end was cut by 7 bases, the J end by 3 bases, with 15 bases between. The CDR3 extends over 14 amino acids. From germline, CDR1 is MDHEN and CDR2 SYDVKM.

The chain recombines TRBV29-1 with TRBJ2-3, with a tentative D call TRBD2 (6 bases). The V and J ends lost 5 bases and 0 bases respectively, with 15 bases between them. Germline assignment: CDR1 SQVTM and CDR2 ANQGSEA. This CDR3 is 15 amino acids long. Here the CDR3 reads CSVLPPAGSTDTQYF. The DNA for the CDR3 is TGCAGCGTTCTGCCGCCAGCGGGTAGCACAGATACGCAGTATTTT.

CDR3 sequence: CASSQVSTELASNEKLFF. The CDR3 bases are TGCGCCAGCAGCCAAGTATCGACAGAACTTGCATCTAATGAAAAACTGTTTTTT. The rearrangement joins TRBV4-1 to TRBJ1-4; possible D gene TRBD1, 5 bases. The CDR3 consists of 18 residues. Germline CDR1 is MGHRA and CDR2 is YSYEKL. V was shortened by 1 base and J by 3 bases, with 18 bases between the two germline ends.

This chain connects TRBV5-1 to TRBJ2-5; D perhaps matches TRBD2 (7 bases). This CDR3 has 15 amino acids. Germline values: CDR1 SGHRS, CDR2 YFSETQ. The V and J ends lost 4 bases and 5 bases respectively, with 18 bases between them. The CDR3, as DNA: TGCGCCAGCAGCCAGGGAGGGGGAATGAGGGAGACCCAGTACTTC. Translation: CASSQGGGMRETQYF.

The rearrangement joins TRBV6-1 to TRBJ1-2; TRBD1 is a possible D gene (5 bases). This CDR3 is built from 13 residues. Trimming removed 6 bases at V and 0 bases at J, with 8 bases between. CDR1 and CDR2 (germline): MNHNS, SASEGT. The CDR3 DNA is TGTGCCAGCAGCAAAGGGGCTAACTATGGCTACACCTTC. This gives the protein CASSKGANYGYTF.

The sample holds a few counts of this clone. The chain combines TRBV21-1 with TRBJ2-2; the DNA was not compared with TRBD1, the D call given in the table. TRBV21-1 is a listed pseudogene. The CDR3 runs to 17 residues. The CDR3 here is CASSTYRDRGNTGELFF. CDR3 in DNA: TGTGCCAGCAGCACATACCGGGACAGGGGGAACACCGGGGAGCTGTTTTTT.